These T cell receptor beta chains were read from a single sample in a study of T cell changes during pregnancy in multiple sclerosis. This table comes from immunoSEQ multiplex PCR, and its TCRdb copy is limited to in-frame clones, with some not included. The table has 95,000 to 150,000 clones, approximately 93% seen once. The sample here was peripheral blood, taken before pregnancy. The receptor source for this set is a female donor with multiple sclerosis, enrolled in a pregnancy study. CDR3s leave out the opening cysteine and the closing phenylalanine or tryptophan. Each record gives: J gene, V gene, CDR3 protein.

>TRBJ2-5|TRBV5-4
ASSLAGGSQETQY
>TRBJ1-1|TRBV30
AWSAQQNTEAF
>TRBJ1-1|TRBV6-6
ASSYSVNTEAF
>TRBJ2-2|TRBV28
ASSWDRVGNTGELF
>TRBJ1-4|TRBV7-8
ASSLWPGDEKLF
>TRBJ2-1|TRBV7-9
ASSLPPGLAAYNEQF
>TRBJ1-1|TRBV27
ASSYTGNTEAF
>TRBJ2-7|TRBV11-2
ASSSRTGRDYEQY
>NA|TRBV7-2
ASSLDRVVNEQY
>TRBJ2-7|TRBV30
AWSVLRGAHEQY
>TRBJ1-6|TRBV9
ASSVDVRGMNSPLH
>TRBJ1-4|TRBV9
ASSASGTENEKLF
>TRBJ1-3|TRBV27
ASSPRGDAGNTIY
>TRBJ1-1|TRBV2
ASSEGSLNTEAF
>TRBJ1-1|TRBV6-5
ASSQTGMEAEAF
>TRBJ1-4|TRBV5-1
ASSLETQGGNEKLF
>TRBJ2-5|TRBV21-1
ARAVGETQY
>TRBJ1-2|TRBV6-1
ASSEVTGTYGYT
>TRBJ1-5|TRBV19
AGRDRGGNQPQH
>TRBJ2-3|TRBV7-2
ASSLDRATDTQY
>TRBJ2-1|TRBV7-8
ASSLAATGEHEQF
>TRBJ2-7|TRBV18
ASSPRGGNYEQY
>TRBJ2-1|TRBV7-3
ASSPRTSGSEGEQF
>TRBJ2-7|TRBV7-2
ASSPLWTSGSGSSYEQY
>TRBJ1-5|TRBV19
ASSPRGGRNQPQH
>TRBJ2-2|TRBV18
ASSAPGTGNTGELF
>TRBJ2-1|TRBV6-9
ASSYPWPEQF
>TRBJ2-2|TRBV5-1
ASSSTGNTGELF
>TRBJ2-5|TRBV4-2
ASSQGQGIEGQETQY